The source of this T cell receptor beta chain is a study of vaccination effects on CD4 cells after COVID-19. Study information: Sampling occurred a median 72 days post second dose, range 14 to 241. Study conclusions and caveats: By a late point after vaccination, infection- and vaccine-induced clones had shrunk markedly through clonal contraction.

Turning to this clone: The target antigen is unknown. This sample also contains other DNA sequences that code for the same CDR3.

Scientists isolated CD4+ T cells after an approximately 9-day culture period ended. Either the mRNA-1273 or the BNT162b2 vaccine was given to participants as two doses. Vaccine recipients lacked prior SARS-CoV-2 infection and had negative nucleocapsid antibodies. Profiling relied on immunoSEQ multiplex PCR, and the TCRdb table lists in-frame clones only, not all of them. The profile shows about 45,000 clones, more than 65% of them singletons. The specimen comprised CD4+ T cells from PBMCs cultured without peptide, sampled after COVID-19 vaccination. The sequence derives from a human donor who received a COVID-19 vaccine.

The CDR3, as DNA: TGTGCCAGCAGTTCCCGGGGCCGAGAGACCCAGTACTTC. Translation: CASSSRGRETQYF. This rearrangement joins TRBV27 to TRBJ2-5, with D tentatively TRBD1 or TRBD2 (5 bases each). CDR3 length: 13 residues. Germline lookup yields CDR1 MNHEY and CDR2 SMNVEV (reference sequence). Trimming took off 4 bases at V and 4 bases at J, with 10 bases between the two ends.